This is a list of T cell receptor beta chains from one sample in a study of early T cells in non-severe SARS-CoV-2 infection. TCRdb reanalysed the 5' RACE reads using MiXCR and keeps one entry per CDR3 protein. Of fewer than 95,000 distinct CDR3 sequences listed, approximately 15% are singletons. Sequences were derived from whole blood, sampled at baseline. These receptors originate from an adult who was a healthcare worker with PCR-confirmed SARS-CoV-2 infection or an uninfected control (not recorded which). Each CDR3 is given with its conserved first and last residue. D genes are given only for firm matches. Not every row has a clone size; where given, it reads once, few, many or a size class.

j_gene: TRBJ2-7; v_gene: TRBV7-2; d_gene: NA; abundance: NA; CDR3aa: CASSKAGQGSGRYEQYF; CDR3nt: TGTGCCAGCAGCAAAGCGGGACAGGGTAGCGGGAGGTACGAGCAGTACTTC
j_gene: TRBJ2-7; v_gene: TRBV18; d_gene: NA; abundance: many; CDR3aa: CASSPPGGGYYEQYF; CDR3nt: TGTGCCAGCTCACCACCCGGGGGAGGATACTACGAGCAGTACTTC
j_gene: TRBJ2-7; v_gene: TRBV14; d_gene: NA; abundance: few; CDR3aa: CASSQVGAYEQYF; CDR3nt: TGTGCCAGCAGCCAAGTGGGCGCGTACGAGCAGTACTTC
j_gene: TRBJ1-6; v_gene: TRBV7-9; d_gene: NA; abundance: many; CDR3aa: CASSQPPTGSPLHF; CDR3nt: TGTGCCAGCAGCCAACCCCCGACAGGTTCACCCCTCCACTTT
j_gene: TRBJ2-3; v_gene: TRBV5-1; d_gene: NA; abundance: NA; CDR3aa: CASSPGQPNTDTQYF; CDR3nt: TGCGCCAGCAGCCCCGGACAGCCCAACACAGATACGCAGTATTTT
j_gene: TRBJ1-6; v_gene: TRBV18; d_gene: NA; abundance: few; CDR3aa: CASSKPAGRGVNSPLHF; CDR3nt: TGTGCCAGCTCGAAGCCGGCCGGGAGAGGAGTGAATTCACCCCTCCACTTT
j_gene: TRBJ2-3; v_gene: TRBV5-1; d_gene: NA; abundance: few; CDR3aa: CASSLISQSTDTQYF; CDR3nt: TGCGCCAGCAGCTTGATTTCCCAATCCACAGATACGCAGTATTTT
j_gene: TRBJ2-3; v_gene: TRBV20-1; d_gene: TRBD2; abundance: NA; CDR3aa: CSALRTSGFTDTQYF; CDR3nt: TGCAGTGCTCTTCGGACTAGCGGATTCACAGATACGCAGTATTTT
j_gene: TRBJ1-1; v_gene: TRBV10-3; d_gene: NA; abundance: NA; CDR3aa: CAIRDNTEAFF; CDR3nt: TGTGCCATCAGGGATAACACTGAAGCTTTCTTT
j_gene: TRBJ2-5; v_gene: TRBV4-1; d_gene: TRBD1; abundance: NA; CDR3aa: CASSPKYGTGSKTQYF; CDR3nt: TGCGCCAGCAGCCCCAAGTACGGGACAGGGTCAAAGACCCAGTACTTC
j_gene: TRBJ1-1; v_gene: TRBV11-2; d_gene: NA; abundance: few; CDR3aa: CASSLDQSYTEAFF; CDR3nt: TGTGCCAGCAGCTTAGATCAGTCCTATACTGAAGCTTTCTTT
j_gene: TRBJ2-1; v_gene: TRBV20-1; d_gene: TRBD2; abundance: NA; CDR3aa: CSARGLAGATEQFF; CDR3nt: TGCAGTGCACGTGGACTAGCGGGAGCCACTGAGCAGTTCTTC
j_gene: TRBJ1-5; v_gene: TRBV9; d_gene: TRBD1; abundance: NA; CDR3aa: CASSVGPGTGASQPQHF; CDR3nt: TGTGCCAGCAGCGTAGGACCCGGGACAGGGGCCTCTCAGCCCCAGCATTTT
j_gene: TRBJ2-4; v_gene: TRBV19; d_gene: NA; abundance: NA; CDR3aa: CASRGGNIQYF; CDR3nt: TGTGCCAGTAGGGGAGGAAACATTCAGTACTTC
j_gene: TRBJ2-1; v_gene: TRBV6-5; d_gene: TRBD2; abundance: once; CDR3aa: CASSYSIRGGLNEQFF; CDR3nt: TGTGCCAGCAGTTACTCGATTCGGGGGGGACTCAATGAGCAGTTCTTC
j_gene: TRBJ2-7; v_gene: TRBV3-1; d_gene: TRBD2; abundance: few; CDR3aa: CASSPGGPYEQYF; CDR3nt: TGTGCCAGCAGCCCGGGGGGACCCTACGAGCAGTACTTC
j_gene: TRBJ2-4; v_gene: TRBV28; d_gene: NA; abundance: NA; CDR3aa: CASSPGARASKNIQYF; CDR3nt: TGTGCCAGCAGTCCTGGGGCACGGGCTTCCAAAAACATTCAGTACTTC
j_gene: TRBJ2-7; v_gene: TRBV12-3/TRBV12-4; d_gene: NA; abundance: few; CDR3aa: CASSWGVDYEQYF; CDR3nt: TGTGCCAGCAGCTGGGGGGTGGATTACGAGCAGTACTTC
j_gene: TRBJ1-2; v_gene: TRBV18; d_gene: TRBD1; abundance: once; CDR3aa: CASSPTGTHYGYTF; CDR3nt: TGTGCCAGCTCACCGACAGGGACTCACTATGGCTACACCTTC
j_gene: TRBJ1-4; v_gene: TRBV6-5; d_gene: NA; abundance: NA; CDR3aa: CASSYSRTGSEKLFF; CDR3nt: TGTGCCAGCAGTTACTCGCGTACAGGGTCAGAAAAACTGTTTTTT
j_gene: TRBJ2-7; v_gene: TRBV20-1; d_gene: NA; abundance: few; CDR3aa: CSARSRDYEQYF; CDR3nt: TGCAGTGCTAGGAGCCGAGACTACGAGCAGTACTTC
j_gene: TRBJ2-7; v_gene: TRBV29-1; d_gene: TRBD1; abundance: few; CDR3aa: CSVEAGTGPYEQYF; CDR3nt: TGCAGCGTTGAAGCGGGGACAGGGCCCTACGAGCAGTACTTC
j_gene: TRBJ1-6; v_gene: TRBV11-2; d_gene: NA; abundance: many; CDR3aa: CASSPDHNSPLHF; CDR3nt: TGTGCCAGCAGCCCAGACCATAATTCACCCCTCCACTTT
j_gene: TRBJ1-5; v_gene: TRBV7-9; d_gene: NA; abundance: many; CDR3aa: CASSRPQTADNQPQHF; CDR3nt: TGTGCCAGCAGCCGACCCCAGACAGCCGATAATCAGCCCCAGCATTTT
j_gene: TRBJ2-7; v_gene: TRBV18; d_gene: NA; abundance: NA; CDR3aa: CASSPPDMGPLLPTYEQYF; CDR3nt: TGTGCCAGCTCACCACCCGACATGGGACCCCTTCTTCCGACCTACGAGCAGTACTTC
j_gene: TRBJ2-7; v_gene: TRBV11-2; d_gene: TRBD2; abundance: NA; CDR3aa: CASSTGVAGSSYEQYF; CDR3nt: TGTGCCAGCAGCACCGGGGTAGCGGGCAGCTCCTACGAGCAGTACTTC
j_gene: TRBJ2-3; v_gene: TRBV9; d_gene: TRBD2; abundance: few; CDR3aa: CASSVTPSGRGTDTQYF; CDR3nt: TGTGCCAGCAGCGTAACCCCTAGCGGGAGAGGCACAGATACGCAGTATTTT
j_gene: TRBJ2-2; v_gene: TRBV5-1; d_gene: NA; abundance: many; CDR3aa: CASSWSGTQHPGELFF; CDR3nt: TGCGCCAGCAGCTGGTCCGGGACGCAACATCCCGGGGAGCTGTTTTTT
j_gene: TRBJ2-7; v_gene: TRBV27; d_gene: NA; abundance: many; CDR3aa: CATRQGRGEQYF; CDR3nt: TGTGCCACAAGACAGGGGAGGGGAGAGCAGTACTTC
j_gene: TRBJ1-1; v_gene: TRBV15; d_gene: NA; abundance: many; CDR3aa: CATSSRDRAGGAFF; CDR3nt: TGTGCCACCAGCAGCCGGGACCGCGCGGGTGGAGCTTTCTTT
j_gene: TRBJ2-7; v_gene: TRBV11-2; d_gene: TRBD2; abundance: NA; CDR3aa: CASHRGEAYEQYF; CDR3nt: TGTGCCAGCCACCGGGGGGAGGCCTACGAGCAGTACTTC
j_gene: TRBJ2-5; v_gene: TRBV20-1; d_gene: TRBD2; abundance: NA; CDR3aa: CSVGGRQETQYF; CDR3nt: TGCAGTGTGGGCGGGAGACAAGAGACCCAGTACTTC
j_gene: TRBJ2-1; v_gene: TRBV4-1; d_gene: NA; abundance: few; CDR3aa: CASSQVLSGEQFF; CDR3nt: TGCGCCAGCAGCCAAGTCCTGAGCGGTGAGCAGTTCTTC
j_gene: TRBJ2-5; v_gene: TRBV18; d_gene: TRBD1; abundance: NA; CDR3aa: CASSPGQGSWETQYF; CDR3nt: TGTGCCAGCTCACCCGGACAGGGCTCATGGGAGACCCAGTACTTC
j_gene: TRBJ2-7; v_gene: TRBV28; d_gene: NA; abundance: NA; CDR3aa: CASSTGTGRYYEQYF; CDR3nt: TGTGCCAGCAGTACCGGCACGGGACGCTACTACGAGCAGTACTTC
j_gene: TRBJ1-4; v_gene: TRBV7-2; d_gene: NA; abundance: NA; CDR3aa: CASSQRQASGKLFF; CDR3nt: TGTGCCAGCAGCCAAAGACAGGCCTCGGGAAAACTGTTTTTT
j_gene: TRBJ1-4; v_gene: TRBV18; d_gene: TRBD1; abundance: NA; CDR3aa: CASSAGQPNEKLFF; CDR3nt: TGTGCCAGCTCGGCGGGACAGCCGAATGAAAAACTGTTTTTT
j_gene: TRBJ2-3; v_gene: TRBV2; d_gene: NA; abundance: few; CDR3aa: CASSDPDTQYF; CDR3nt: TGTGCCAGCAGTGACCCAGATACGCAGTATTTT
j_gene: TRBJ1-1; v_gene: TRBV18; d_gene: NA; abundance: few; CDR3aa: CASSPRQDVTEAFF; CDR3nt: TGTGCCAGCTCGCCAAGACAGGACGTCACTGAAGCTTTCTTT
j_gene: TRBJ1-5; v_gene: TRBV27; d_gene: NA; abundance: many; CDR3aa: CASSLFGGNQPQHF; CDR3nt: TGTGCCAGCAGTTTATTCGGGGGCAATCAGCCCCAGCATTTT
j_gene: TRBJ2-1; v_gene: TRBV6-2/TRBV6-3; d_gene: TRBD2; abundance: few; CDR3aa: CASRQWPGLAENNEQFF; CDR3nt: TGTGCCAGCAGACAATGGCCGGGACTAGCGGAGAACAATGAGCAGTTCTTC
j_gene: TRBJ2-7; v_gene: TRBV29-1; d_gene: NA; abundance: few; CDR3aa: CSVHLGVEQYF; CDR3nt: TGCAGCGTCCATCTCGGAGTGGAGCAGTACTTC
j_gene: TRBJ2-2; v_gene: TRBV7-3; d_gene: TRBD2; abundance: NA; CDR3aa: CASSLYTSGANTGELFF; CDR3nt: TGTGCCAGCAGCTTATACACTAGCGGGGCGAACACCGGGGAGCTGTTTTTT
j_gene: TRBJ1-2; v_gene: TRBV7-2; d_gene: TRBD1; abundance: NA; CDR3aa: CASSLRPGQTYGYTF; CDR3nt: TGTGCCAGCAGCTTAAGGCCGGGACAGACCTATGGCTACACCTTC
j_gene: TRBJ2-2; v_gene: TRBV19; d_gene: NA; abundance: few; CDR3aa: CASSRQGEAGELFF; CDR3nt: TGTGCCAGTAGTCGGCAGGGTGAAGCCGGGGAGCTGTTTTTT
j_gene: TRBJ2-7; v_gene: TRBV4-2; d_gene: TRBD2; abundance: many; CDR3aa: CASSQDREGTEQYF; CDR3nt: TGTGCCAGCAGCCAAGACCGGGAGGGCACCGAGCAGTACTTC
j_gene: TRBJ2-2; v_gene: TRBV11-2; d_gene: NA; abundance: many; CDR3aa: CASSFSYEPNTGELFF; CDR3nt: TGTGCCAGCAGCTTCTCGTATGAACCGAACACCGGGGAGCTGTTTTTT
j_gene: TRBJ1-1; v_gene: TRBV20-1; d_gene: NA; abundance: few; CDR3aa: CSARKYRTENTEAFF; CDR3nt: TGCAGTGCTAGAAAGTATAGGACAGAGAACACTGAAGCTTTCTTT
j_gene: TRBJ1-2; v_gene: TRBV7-2; d_gene: NA; abundance: NA; CDR3aa: CASSLGEAYGYTF; CDR3nt: TGTGCCAGCAGCTTGGGGGAGGCCTATGGCTACACCTTC
j_gene: TRBJ2-7; v_gene: TRBV6-2/TRBV6-3; d_gene: TRBD2; abundance: NA; CDR3aa: CASSSGLANYEQYF; CDR3nt: TGTGCCAGCAGTTCGGGACTAGCGAACTACGAGCAGTACTTC
j_gene: TRBJ2-7; v_gene: TRBV28; d_gene: NA; abundance: NA; CDR3aa: CASSSVASYEQYF; CDR3nt: TGTGCCAGCAGCTCGGTTGCGTCCTACGAGCAGTACTTC
j_gene: TRBJ2-5; v_gene: TRBV5-6; d_gene: TRBD2; abundance: NA; CDR3aa: CASTLGRGRAETQYF; CDR3nt: TGTGCCAGCACCCTGGGGAGGGGCAGGGCAGAGACCCAGTACTTC
j_gene: TRBJ1-1; v_gene: TRBV12-3/TRBV12-4; d_gene: TRBD1; abundance: many; CDR3aa: CASSAGGAATEAFF; CDR3nt: TGTGCCAGCAGTGCAGGGGGGGCGGCCACTGAAGCTTTCTTT
j_gene: TRBJ2-3; v_gene: TRBV27; d_gene: TRBD2; abundance: NA; CDR3aa: CASSLSMVAGWGTDTQYF; CDR3nt: TGTGCCAGCAGTTTAAGTATGGTAGCGGGATGGGGCACAGATACGCAGTATTTT
j_gene: TRBJ1-6; v_gene: TRBV10-3; d_gene: TRBD1; abundance: NA; CDR3aa: CAIREPGQGSPLHF; CDR3nt: TGTGCCATCAGGGAGCCGGGACAGGGATCACCCCTCCACTTT
j_gene: TRBJ2-3; v_gene: TRBV12-3/TRBV12-4; d_gene: NA; abundance: few; CDR3aa: CASRQGSTDTQYF; CDR3nt: TGTGCCAGCAGACAGGGTTCCACAGATACGCAGTATTTT
j_gene: TRBJ2-2; v_gene: TRBV12-3/TRBV12-4; d_gene: TRBD2; abundance: few; CDR3aa: CASSFGEGSTGELFF; CDR3nt: TGTGCCAGCAGTTTCGGGGAGGGGAGCACCGGGGAGCTGTTTTTT
j_gene: TRBJ2-7; v_gene: TRBV20-1; d_gene: TRBD2; abundance: NA; CDR3aa: CSARDLGGRSNEQYF; CDR3nt: TGCAGTGCTAGAGATCTAGGCGGGAGGAGTAACGAGCAGTACTTC
j_gene: TRBJ2-7; v_gene: TRBV27; d_gene: TRBD2; abundance: few; CDR3aa: CASRDIGLAGYEQYF; CDR3nt: TGTGCCAGCAGAGATATCGGACTAGCGGGGTACGAGCAGTACTTC